This TCR beta chain was identified in a study of preoperative IRX-2 immunotherapy in early breast cancer. Treatment reported: preoperative locoregional IRX-2 cytokine immunotherapy. Samples came from a phase Ib trial of preoperative locoregional IRX-2 cytokine immunotherapy. The V gene lost 5 bases and the J gene lost 4 bases, with 12 bases spanning the gap. Germline CDR1 LNHDA, CDR2 SQIVND (reference sequence). The CDR3 is 14 residues long. TCRdb's copy holds only in-frame clones and misses some; the assay was immunoSEQ multiplex PCR. The sample consists of roughly 30,000 clones, around 86% of them appearing once.

The starting material was lymph node tissue, obtained from a patient treated with IRX-2 immunotherapy. The chain is built from TRBV19 and TRBJ2-4, with a weak D call TRBD2 (5 bases). The clonotype was recovered from a human donor with breast cancer. The CDR3 DNA sequence: TGTGCCAGTAGTCTCCCCGGGATGAAAAACATTCAGTACTTC. Encoded protein: CASSLPGMKNIQYF.